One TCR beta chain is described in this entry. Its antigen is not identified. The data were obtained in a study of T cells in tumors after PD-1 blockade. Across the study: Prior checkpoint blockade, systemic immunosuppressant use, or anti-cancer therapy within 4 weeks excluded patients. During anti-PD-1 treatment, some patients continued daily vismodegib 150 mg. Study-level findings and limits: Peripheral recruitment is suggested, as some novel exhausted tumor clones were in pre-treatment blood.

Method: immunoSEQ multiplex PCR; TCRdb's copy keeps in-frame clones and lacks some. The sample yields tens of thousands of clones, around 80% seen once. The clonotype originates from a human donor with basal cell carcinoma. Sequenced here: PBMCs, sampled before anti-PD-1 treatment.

The CDR3 DNA sequence: TGTGCCAGCAGCCCGAAGGGGGGGAATGGCTACACCTTC. This translates into CASSPKGGNGYTF. V is TRBV7-2 and J is TRBJ1-2, with D perhaps TRBD1 (6 bases). Per the germline V gene, CDR1 is SGHTA and CDR2 is FQGNSA. V was shortened by 5 bases and J by 6 bases, with 13 bases between the two germline ends. The CDR3 spans 13 residues. Full variable domain (outside the CDR3, taken from reference TRBV7-2 and TRBJ1-2): GAGVSQSPSNKVTEKGKDVELRCDPISGHTALYWYRQSLGQGLEFLIYFQGNSAPDKSGLPSDRFSAERTGGSVSTLTIQRTQQEDSAVYLCASSPKGGNGYTFGSGTRLTVV.